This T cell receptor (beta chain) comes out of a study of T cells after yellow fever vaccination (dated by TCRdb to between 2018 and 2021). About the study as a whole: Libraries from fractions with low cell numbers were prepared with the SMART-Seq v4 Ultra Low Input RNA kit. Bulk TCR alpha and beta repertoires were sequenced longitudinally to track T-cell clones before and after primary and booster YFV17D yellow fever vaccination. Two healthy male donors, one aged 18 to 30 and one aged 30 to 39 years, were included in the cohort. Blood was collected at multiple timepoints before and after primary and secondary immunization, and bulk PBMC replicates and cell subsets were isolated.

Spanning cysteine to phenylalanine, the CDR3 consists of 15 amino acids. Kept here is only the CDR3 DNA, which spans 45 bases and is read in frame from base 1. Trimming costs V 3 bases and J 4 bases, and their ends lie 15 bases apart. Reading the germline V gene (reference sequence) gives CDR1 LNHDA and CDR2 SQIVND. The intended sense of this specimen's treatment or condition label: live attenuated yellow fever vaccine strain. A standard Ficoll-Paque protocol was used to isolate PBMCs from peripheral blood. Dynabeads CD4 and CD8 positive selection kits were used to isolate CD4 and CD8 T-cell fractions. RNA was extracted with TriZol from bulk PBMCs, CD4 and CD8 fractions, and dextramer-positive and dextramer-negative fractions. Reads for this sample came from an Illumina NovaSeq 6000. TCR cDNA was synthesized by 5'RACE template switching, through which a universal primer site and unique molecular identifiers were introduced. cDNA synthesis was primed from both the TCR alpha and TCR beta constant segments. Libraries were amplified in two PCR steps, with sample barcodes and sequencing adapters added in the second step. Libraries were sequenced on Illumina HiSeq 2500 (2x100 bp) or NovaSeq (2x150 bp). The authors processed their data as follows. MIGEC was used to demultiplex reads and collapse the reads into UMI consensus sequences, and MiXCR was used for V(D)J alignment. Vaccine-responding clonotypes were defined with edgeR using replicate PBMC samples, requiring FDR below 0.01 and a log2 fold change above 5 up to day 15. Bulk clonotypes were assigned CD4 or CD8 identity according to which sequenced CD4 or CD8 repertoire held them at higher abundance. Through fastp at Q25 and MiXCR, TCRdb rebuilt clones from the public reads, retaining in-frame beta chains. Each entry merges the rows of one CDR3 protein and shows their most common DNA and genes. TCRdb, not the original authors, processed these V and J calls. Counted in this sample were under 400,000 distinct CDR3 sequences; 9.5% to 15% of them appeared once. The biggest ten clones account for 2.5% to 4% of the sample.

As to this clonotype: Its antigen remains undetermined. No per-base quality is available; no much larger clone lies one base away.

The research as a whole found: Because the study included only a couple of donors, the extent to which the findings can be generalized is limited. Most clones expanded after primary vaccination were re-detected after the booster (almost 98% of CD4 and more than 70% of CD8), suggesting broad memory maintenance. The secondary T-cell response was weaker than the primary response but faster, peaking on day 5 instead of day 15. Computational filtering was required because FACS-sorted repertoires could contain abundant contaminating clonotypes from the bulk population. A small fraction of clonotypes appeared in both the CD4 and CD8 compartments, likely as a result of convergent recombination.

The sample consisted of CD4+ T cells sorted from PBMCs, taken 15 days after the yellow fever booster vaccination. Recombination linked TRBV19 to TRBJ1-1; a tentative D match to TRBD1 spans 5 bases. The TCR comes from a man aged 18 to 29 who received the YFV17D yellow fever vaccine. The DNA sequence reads TGTGCCAGTAGTATCGGCCAGGGCGAGGGCACTGAAGCTTTCTTT. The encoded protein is CASSIGQGEGTEAFF.